This is a list of T cell receptor beta chains from one sample in a study of blood T cell repertoires in COVID-19. Clones were sequenced by immunoSEQ multiplex PCR, and TCRdb holds only the in-frame ones, with some missing. Of over 85,000 clones listed, around 84% are singletons. Sequencing input: peripheral blood. The receptors here all came from a man aged 45 to 65 with active or convalescent COVID-19. Both conserved end residues are part of each CDR3. A D gene is named only where the DNA matches it firmly. Clone size appears in some rows only: once, few, many, or a class for an expanded clone.

j_call: TRBJ1-1; v_call: TRBV10-2; clone_size: .; d_call: TRBD1; cdr3_aa: CATRQGDTEAFF; cdr3_nt: TGCGCCACCAGACAGGGTGACACTGAAGCTTTCTTT
j_call: TRBJ1-4; v_call: TRBV10-3; clone_size: .; d_call: .; cdr3_aa: CAISPGGASEKLFF; cdr3_nt: TGTGCCATCAGCCCTGGGGGGGCTAGTGAAAAACTGTTTTTT
j_call: TRBJ2-1; v_call: TRBV11-3; clone_size: .; d_call: TRBD1; cdr3_aa: CASSAGGTTYNEQFF; cdr3_nt: TGTGCCAGCAGCGCAGGGGGCACTACCTACAATGAGCAGTTCTTC
j_call: TRBJ2-4; v_call: TRBV6-1; clone_size: .; d_call: .; cdr3_aa: CASSEVGGPLAKNIQYF; cdr3_nt: TGTGCCAGCAGTGAGGTAGGGGGACCCCTAGCCAAAAACATTCAGTACTTC
j_call: TRBJ2-3; v_call: TRBV7-2; clone_size: few; d_call: TRBD2; cdr3_aa: CASIPGLGGDTQYF; cdr3_nt: TGTGCCAGCATTCCGGGACTAGGGGGAGATACGCAGTATTTT
j_call: TRBJ2-5; v_call: TRBV7-9; clone_size: .; d_call: TRBD1; cdr3_aa: CASSPLTGEETQYF; cdr3_nt: TGTGCCAGCAGCCCTCTGACAGGGGAAGAGACCCAGTACTTC
j_call: TRBJ2-2; v_call: TRBV24-1; clone_size: few; d_call: TRBD1; cdr3_aa: CATRSGQGDTGELFF; cdr3_nt: TGTGCCACCAGATCGGGACAGGGCGACACCGGGGAGCTGTTTTTT
j_call: TRBJ2-4; v_call: TRBV19; clone_size: .; d_call: TRBD2; cdr3_aa: CAGGLAGGNIQYF; cdr3_nt: TGTGCCGGCGGACTAGCGGGGGGAAACATTCAGTACTTC
j_call: TRBJ1-2; v_call: TRBV5-1; clone_size: .; d_call: TRBD1; cdr3_aa: CASSPVPGQGVSGYTF; cdr3_nt: TGCGCCAGCAGCCCTGTTCCGGGACAGGGGGTCAGTGGCTACACCTTC
j_call: TRBJ2-7; v_call: TRBV30; clone_size: .; d_call: TRBD2; cdr3_aa: CAWRAGPTYEQYF; cdr3_nt: TGTGCCTGGAGAGCGGGGCCTACCTACGAGCAGTACTTC